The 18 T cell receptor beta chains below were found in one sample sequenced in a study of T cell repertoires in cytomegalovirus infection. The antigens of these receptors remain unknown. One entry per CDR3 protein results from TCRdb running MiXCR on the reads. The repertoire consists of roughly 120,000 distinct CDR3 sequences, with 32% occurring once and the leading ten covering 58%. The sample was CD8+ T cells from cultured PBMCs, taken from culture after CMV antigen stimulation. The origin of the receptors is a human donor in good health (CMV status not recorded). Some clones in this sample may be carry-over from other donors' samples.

The CDR3 nucleotides are TGTGCCAGCAGCTTAGACCTAGCGGGGAGGTCCTCCTACGAGCAGTACTTC. Translated: CASSLDLAGRSSYEQYF. This chain connects TRBV7-9 to TRBJ2-7; 9 bases agree with TRBD2. CDR1 and CDR2 from the germline V gene are SEHNR and FQNEAQ (reference sequence). V shed 1 base, J shed 0 bases, and the junction held 7 bases outside the gene matches. CDR3 size: 17 residues.

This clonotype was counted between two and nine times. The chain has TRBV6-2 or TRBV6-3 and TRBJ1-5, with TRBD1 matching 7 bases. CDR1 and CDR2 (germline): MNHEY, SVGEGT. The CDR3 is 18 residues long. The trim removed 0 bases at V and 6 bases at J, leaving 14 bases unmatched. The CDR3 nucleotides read TGTGCCAGCAGTTACTCGATCGGTGGACAGGCTTTAGCTCAGCCCCAGCATTTT. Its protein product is CASSYSIGGQALAQPQHF.

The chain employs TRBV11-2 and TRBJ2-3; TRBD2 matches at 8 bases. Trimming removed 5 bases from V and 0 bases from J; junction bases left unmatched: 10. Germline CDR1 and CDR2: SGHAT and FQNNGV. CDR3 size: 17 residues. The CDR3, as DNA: TGTGCCAGCAGCACTTCGGGGGGGGGGCCGAGCACAGATACGCAGTATTTT. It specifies CASSTSGGGPSTDTQYF.

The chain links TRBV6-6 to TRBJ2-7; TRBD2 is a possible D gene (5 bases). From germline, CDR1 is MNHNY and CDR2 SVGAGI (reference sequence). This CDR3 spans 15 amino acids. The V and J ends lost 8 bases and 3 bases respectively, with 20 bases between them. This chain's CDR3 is CASLYEGDPNYEQYF. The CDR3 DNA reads TGTGCCAGCCTTTATGAGGGAGATCCCAACTACGAGCAGTACTTC.

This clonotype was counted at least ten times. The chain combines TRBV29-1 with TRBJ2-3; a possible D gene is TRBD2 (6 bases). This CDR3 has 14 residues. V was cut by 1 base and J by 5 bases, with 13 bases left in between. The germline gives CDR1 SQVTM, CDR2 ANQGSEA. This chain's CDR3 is CSVEGVWGEDTQYF. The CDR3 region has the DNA TGCAGCGTTGAAGGGGTCTGGGGGGAAGATACGCAGTATTTT.

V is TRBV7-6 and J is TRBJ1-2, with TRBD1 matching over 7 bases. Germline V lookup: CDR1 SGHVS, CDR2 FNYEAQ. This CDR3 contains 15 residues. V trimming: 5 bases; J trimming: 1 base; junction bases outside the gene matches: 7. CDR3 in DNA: TGTGCCAGCAGCATCTCACAGGGGCTTAACTATGGCTACACCTTC. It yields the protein CASSISQGLNYGYTF.

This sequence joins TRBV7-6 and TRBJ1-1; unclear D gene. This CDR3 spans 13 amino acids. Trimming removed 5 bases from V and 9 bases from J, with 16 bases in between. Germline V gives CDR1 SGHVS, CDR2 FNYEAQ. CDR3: CASSQDPFDQAFF. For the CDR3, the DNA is TGTGCCAGCAGCCAAGACCCCTTTGATCAAGCTTTCTTT.

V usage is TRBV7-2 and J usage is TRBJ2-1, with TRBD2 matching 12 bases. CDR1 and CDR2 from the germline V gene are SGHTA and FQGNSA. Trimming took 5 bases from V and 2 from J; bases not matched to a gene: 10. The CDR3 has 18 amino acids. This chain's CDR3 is CASSVTSGGLATYNEQFF. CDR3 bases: TGTGCCAGCAGCGTGACTAGCGGGGGCCTAGCTACCTACAATGAGCAGTTCTTC. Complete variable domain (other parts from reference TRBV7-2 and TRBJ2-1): GAGVSQSPSNKVTEKGKDVELRCDPISGHTALYWYRQSLGQGLEFLIYFQGNSAPDKSGLPSDRFSAERTGGSVSTLTIQRTQQEDSAVYLCASSVTSGGLATYNEQFFGPGTRLTVL.

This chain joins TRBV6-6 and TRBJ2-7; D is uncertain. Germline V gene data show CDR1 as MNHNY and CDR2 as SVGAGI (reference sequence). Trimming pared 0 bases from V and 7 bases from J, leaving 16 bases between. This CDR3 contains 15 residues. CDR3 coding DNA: TGTGCCAGCAGTTACTCGAAAACCCCCCCGAAAGAGCAGTACTTC. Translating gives CASSYSKTPPKEQYF.

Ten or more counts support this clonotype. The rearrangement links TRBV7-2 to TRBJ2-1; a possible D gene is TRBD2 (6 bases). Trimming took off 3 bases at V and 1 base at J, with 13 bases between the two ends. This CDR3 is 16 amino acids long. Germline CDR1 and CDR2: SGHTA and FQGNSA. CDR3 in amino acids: CASSLFSGISYNEQFF. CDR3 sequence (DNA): TGTGCCAGCAGCTTGTTTAGCGGTATTTCCTACAATGAGCAGTTCTTC.

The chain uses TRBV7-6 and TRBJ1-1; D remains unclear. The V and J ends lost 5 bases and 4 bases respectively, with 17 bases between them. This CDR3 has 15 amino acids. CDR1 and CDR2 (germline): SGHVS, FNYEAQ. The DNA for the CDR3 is TGTGCCAGCAGCACTCACCAGGTTTCTAGCACTGAAGCTTTCTTT. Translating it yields CASSTHQVSSTEAFF.

The DNA of the CDR3 is TGTGCCACCACCCCGTCCTCGGGCAATGAGCAGTTCTTC. It codes for CATTPSSGNEQFF. The chain joins TRBV11-2 to TRBJ2-1; D remains unclear. CDR3 length equals 13 residues. V lost 10 bases and J lost 6, with 16 bases in between. Germline lookup yields CDR1 SGHAT and CDR2 FQNNGV.

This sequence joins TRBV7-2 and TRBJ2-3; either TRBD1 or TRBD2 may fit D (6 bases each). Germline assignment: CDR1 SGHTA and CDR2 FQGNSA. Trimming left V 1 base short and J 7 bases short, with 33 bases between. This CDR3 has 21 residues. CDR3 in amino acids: CASSLVPGVMGGPYSPHTQYF. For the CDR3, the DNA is TGTGCCAGCAGCTTAGTCCCCGGGGTAATGGGGGGCCCTTACAGTCCACATACGCAGTATTTT.

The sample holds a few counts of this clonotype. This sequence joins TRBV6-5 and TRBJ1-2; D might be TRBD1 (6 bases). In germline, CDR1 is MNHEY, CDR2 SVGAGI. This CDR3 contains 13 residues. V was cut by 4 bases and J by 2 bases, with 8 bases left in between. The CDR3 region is CASSFTGNYGYTF. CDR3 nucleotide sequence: TGTGCCAGCAGTTTCACAGGGAACTATGGCTACACCTTC.

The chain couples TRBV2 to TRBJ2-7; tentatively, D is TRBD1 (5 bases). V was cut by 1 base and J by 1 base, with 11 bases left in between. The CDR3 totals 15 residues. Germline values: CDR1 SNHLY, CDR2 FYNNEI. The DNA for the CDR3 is TGTGCCAGCAGTGAAGTCCCCAGGGCTTCCTACGAGCAGTACTTC. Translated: CASSEVPRASYEQYF.

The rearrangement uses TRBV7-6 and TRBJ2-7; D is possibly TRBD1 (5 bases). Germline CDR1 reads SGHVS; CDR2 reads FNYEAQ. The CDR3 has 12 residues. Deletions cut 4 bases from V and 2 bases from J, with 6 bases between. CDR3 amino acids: CASSSDTYEQYF. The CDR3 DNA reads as TGTGCCAGCAGCTCGGACACCTACGAGCAGTACTTC. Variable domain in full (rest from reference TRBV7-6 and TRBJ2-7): GAGVSQSPRYKVTKRGQDVALRCDPISGHVSLYWYRQALGQGPEFLTYFNYEAQQDKSGLPNDRFSAERPEGSISTLTIQRTEQRDSAMYRCASSSDTYEQYFGPGTRLTVT.

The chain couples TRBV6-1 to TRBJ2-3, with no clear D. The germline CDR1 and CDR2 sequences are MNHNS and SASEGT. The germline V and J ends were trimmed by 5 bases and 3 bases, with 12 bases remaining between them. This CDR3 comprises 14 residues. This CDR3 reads CASSHGLRTDTQYF. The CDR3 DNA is TGTGCCAGCAGTCACGGGCTAAGGACAGATACGCAGTATTTT.

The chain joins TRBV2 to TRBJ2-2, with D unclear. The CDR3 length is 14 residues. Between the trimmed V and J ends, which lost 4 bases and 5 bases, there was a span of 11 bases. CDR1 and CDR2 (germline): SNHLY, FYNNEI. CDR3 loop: CASSVILGTGELFF. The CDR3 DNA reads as TGTGCCAGCAGTGTTATCCTGGGGACCGGGGAGCTGTTTTTT.